This T cell receptor beta chain was captured in a study of siplizumab effects on memory and regulatory T cells. Study-wide results and limits: No more than a minor fraction of alloreactive clones could be traced back to unstimulated subsets.

Concerning this clone: What it recognizes is unknown.

Per-sample assaying covered roughly 10^5 TCR templates. The table came from immunoSEQ multiplex PCR; TCRdb's copy has only in-frame clones and leaves some out. This sample carries over 50,000 clones, 75% to 90% of them seen once, and the ten largest clones take more than 3.5%. Germline loops: CDR1 MNHGY, CDR2 SAAAGT. The CDR3 contains 19 residues. V shed 7 bases and J shed 0 bases, with 27 bases lying between them. This receptor was identified in a human donor in good health. This chain links TRBV6-8 with TRBJ1-1; D is undetermined. Specimen: memory CD4+ T cells sorted from blood. In DNA form, the CDR3 reads TGTGCCAGCACCTCCGAGGAGGAAGGAGTTTCCTCGATGAACACTGAAGCTTTCTTT. Residues: CASTSEEEGVSSMNTEAFF.